A selection of T cell receptor beta chains follows, all from one sample in a study of blood T cells in healthy people across ages. MiXCR, run by TCRdb on the 5' RACE reads, gives a single entry per CDR3 protein. The top ten clones hold about 30% of a sample with around 650,000 distinct CDR3 sequences, about 43% of them seen once. The sample consisted of blood. All receptors derive from a man aged 80 or over in good health. Both conserved end residues are part of each CDR3. The order of the fields is V gene, J gene, D gene, clone size, CDR3 protein, CDR3 DNA. D genes are given only for firm matches. Clone sizes are given selectively: once, few, many, or a class where the clone is expanded.

v_gene: TRBV10-3; j_gene: TRBJ2-3; d_gene: -; abundance: once; CDR3aa: CAISARGDFTDTQYF; CDR3nt: TGTGCCATCAGTGCCAGGGGAGATTTCACAGATACGCAGTATTTT
v_gene: TRBV20-1; j_gene: TRBJ1-2; d_gene: -; abundance: -; CDR3aa: CSASAGDGYGYTF; CDR3nt: TGCAGTGCTAGTGCAGGGGACGGCTATGGCTACACCTTC
v_gene: TRBV3-1; j_gene: TRBJ2-3; d_gene: TRBD2; abundance: few; CDR3aa: CASSPPSGGADTQYF; CDR3nt: TGTGCCAGCAGCCCCCCTAGCGGGGGGGCAGATACGCAGTATTTT
v_gene: TRBV14; j_gene: TRBJ2-1; d_gene: TRBD1; abundance: -; CDR3aa: CASSLGRGGGYNEQFF; CDR3nt: TGTGCCAGCAGCCTCGGGCGAGGGGGCGGCTACAATGAGCAGTTCTTC
v_gene: TRBV11-2; j_gene: TRBJ2-3; d_gene: -; abundance: few; CDR3aa: CASSQGHLGPSLTDTQYF; CDR3nt: TGTGCCAGCAGCCAGGGACATTTAGGTCCCTCTCTCACAGATACGCAGTATTTT
v_gene: TRBV9; j_gene: TRBJ2-1; d_gene: -; abundance: many; CDR3aa: CASSLLGGTRNEQFF; CDR3nt: TGTGCCAGCAGCCTCCTAGGGGGAACGAGGAATGAGCAGTTCTTC
v_gene: TRBV6-5; j_gene: TRBJ2-4; d_gene: TRBD1; abundance: -; CDR3aa: CASSYSIQGAPNIQYF; CDR3nt: TGTGCCAGCAGTTACTCGATCCAGGGGGCCCCAAACATTCAGTACTTC
v_gene: TRBV7-9; j_gene: TRBJ1-1; d_gene: -; abundance: few; CDR3aa: CASSQTSNTEAFF; CDR3nt: TGTGCCAGCAGCCAAACATCGAACACTGAAGCTTTCTTT
v_gene: TRBV7-2; j_gene: TRBJ2-1; d_gene: -; abundance: many; CDR3aa: CASSVVRVDEQFF; CDR3nt: TGTGCCAGCAGCGTGGTGAGAGTCGATGAGCAGTTCTTC
v_gene: TRBV7-3; j_gene: TRBJ2-1; d_gene: -; abundance: -; CDR3aa: CASSSDSSRVHNEQFF; CDR3nt: TGTGCCAGCAGCTCTGATAGCTCAAGGGTCCACAATGAGCAGTTCTTC
v_gene: TRBV14; j_gene: TRBJ2-7; d_gene: -; abundance: -; CDR3aa: CASSRPGRIVDEQYF; CDR3nt: TGTGCCAGCAGCCGACCGGGACGGATCGTGGACGAGCAGTACTTC
v_gene: TRBV7-2; j_gene: TRBJ2-7; d_gene: -; abundance: few; CDR3aa: CASSVDGGPVEQYF; CDR3nt: TGTGCCAGCAGCGTTGATGGGGGGCCGGTCGAGCAGTACTTC
v_gene: TRBV7-9; j_gene: TRBJ2-5; d_gene: TRBD1; abundance: -; CDR3aa: CASSSQGRQETQYF; CDR3nt: TGTGCCAGCAGCTCACAGGGGCGCCAAGAGACCCAGTACTTC
v_gene: TRBV4-1; j_gene: TRBJ2-3; d_gene: -; abundance: -; CDR3aa: CVSSQGLNTDTQYF; CDR3nt: TGCGTCAGCAGCCAGGGGCTGAATACAGATACGCAGTATTTT